This is a list of T cell receptor beta chains from one sample in a study of blood T cell repertoires in COVID-19. Sequenced by immunoSEQ multiplex PCR; TCRdb stores in-frame clones only, minus some. The sample lists hundreds of thousands of clones, approximately 85% occurring once. The sequenced sample was peripheral blood. These receptors were obtained from a human donor in a cohort sampled during active COVID-19. Each CDR3 is given with its conserved first and last residue. The order of the fields is J gene, V gene, D gene, clone size, CDR3 DNA, CDR3 protein. A D gene is named only where the DNA matches it firmly. A row's size may be missing; if present it is once, few, many or a size class.

TRBJ1-5 | TRBV6-1 | TRBD1 | NA | TGTGCCAGCAGTGACGACAGGGGGTATAATCAGCCCCAGCATTTT | CASSDDRGYNQPQHF
TRBJ2-3 | TRBV27 | TRBD2 | NA | TGTGCCAGCACACGACTAGCGGTTAGCACAGATACGCAGTATTTT | CASTRLAVSTDTQYF
TRBJ2-5 | TRBV5-1 | NA | NA | TGCGCCAGCAGCTTGTACGAGGAGACCCAGTACTTC | CASSLYEETQYF
TRBJ2-2 | TRBV5-1 | NA | NA | TGCGCCAGCAGCTCGGCCGAGGAGTTCACCGGGGAGCTGTTTTTT | CASSSAEEFTGELFF
TRBJ2-3 | TRBV24-1 | NA | NA | TGTGCCACCAGTGATTTCGGGCAGGGGCCGCGGATGGATACGCAGTATTTT | CATSDFGQGPRMDTQYF
TRBJ2-1 | TRBV7-2 | TRBD2 | NA | TGTGCCAGCAGCTTAAATGCGGGGGGCCGAGGTGAGCAGTTCTTC | CASSLNAGGRGEQFF
TRBJ2-1 | TRBV10-1 | NA | NA | TGCGCCAGCAGTGGTCAGGTGTCCTACAATGAGCAGTTCTTC | CASSGQVSYNEQFF
TRBJ1-2 | TRBV6-1 | NA | NA | TGTGCCAGCAGTGTCACCGGGGGATCTGGGAACTATGGCTACACCTTC | CASSVTGGSGNYGYTF
TRBJ2-5 | TRBV19 | NA | NA | TGTGCCAGTAGTAATCCCTCCCAGACAGGACAAGAGACCCAGTACTTC | CASSNPSQTGQETQYF
TRBJ2-1 | TRBV11-2 | TRBD2 | NA | TGTGCCAGCAGACAAAATAGGGGACTAGCGGTCGAGCAGTTCTTC | CASRQNRGLAVEQFF
TRBJ2-1 | TRBV6-5 | NA | NA | TGTGCCAGCAGAGGAACTAGCCACGGCAATGAGCAGTTCTTC | CASRGTSHGNEQFF
TRBJ1-1 | TRBV9 | NA | NA | TGTGCCAGCAGCGTAGAACAGTTATCTGAAGCTTTCTTT | CASSVEQLSEAFF
TRBJ1-1 | TRBV5-6 | NA | NA | TGTGCCAGCAGCGAACCGGGACATCTGAACACTGAAGCTTTCTTT | CASSEPGHLNTEAFF
TRBJ1-5 | TRBV15 | TRBD1 | NA | TGTGCCACCAGCCCCGGGACAGGGGCTCGGCAGCCCCAGCATTTT | CATSPGTGARQPQHF
TRBJ1-2 | TRBV5-1 | NA | once | TGCGCCAGCAGCCCGGACGGCGCGCCGGGGTCTAGTGGCTACACCTTC | CASSPDGAPGSSGYTF
TRBJ2-7 | TRBV7-9 | NA | NA | TGTGCCAGCAGCTCTATTACCTCCTACGAGCAGTACTTC | CASSSITSYEQYF
TRBJ1-4 | TRBV15 | TRBD1 | NA | TGTGCCACCAGCAGAGAGTACGGGACAGGTGATGAAAAACTGTTTTTT | CATSREYGTGDEKLFF
TRBJ1-1 | TRBV7-9 | NA | NA | TGTGCCAGCAGCTTATACAGACGAGACACTGAAGCTTTCTTT | CASSLYRRDTEAFF
TRBJ2-7 | TRBV27 | TRBD2 | once | TGTGCCAGCCATTCCGGGCTAGCGGGGGGAATTGGAGAGCAGTACTTC | CASHSGLAGGIGEQYF
TRBJ2-3 | TRBV29-1 | TRBD1 | NA | TGCAGCGTGACAGGGATGACAGATACGCAGTATTTT | CSVTGMTDTQYF
TRBJ2-6 | TRBV7-3 | TRBD1 | NA | TGTGCCAGCAGCGTCCAGGGGGCTGGGGCCAACGTCCTGACTTTC | CASSVQGAGANVLTF
TRBJ1-1 | TRBV2 | NA | NA | TGTGCCAGCAGTGCGGAACGAGGGACTGAAGCTTTCTTT | CASSAERGTEAFF
TRBJ2-6 | TRBV19 | NA | NA | TGTGCCAGTAGTAATTGGCGGGCGACGGGGGCCAACGTCCTGACTTTC | CASSNWRATGANVLTF
TRBJ1-1 | TRBV11-2 | NA | NA | TGTGCCAGCAGCTTAGGGAGGGTCGGCACTGAAGCTTTCTTT | CASSLGRVGTEAFF
TRBJ1-5 | TRBV27 | NA | NA | TGTGCCAGCAGTTTATCTCTCGGGGATCAGCCCCAGCATTTT | CASSLSLGDQPQHF
TRBJ1-5 | TRBV19 | NA | few | TGTGCCAGTAGCAATATTATCTTGACAGAGTATAGCAATCAGCCCCAGCATTTT | CASSNIILTEYSNQPQHF
TRBJ2-7 | TRBV5-1 | TRBD1 | NA | TGCGCCAGCAGCACCAGACAGGGGGCGGGGAGGGACGAGCAGTACTTC | CASSTRQGAGRDEQYF
TRBJ1-1 | TRBV29-1 | NA | NA | TGCAGCATCGGACAGATGAACACTGAAGCTTTCTTT | CSIGQMNTEAFF
TRBJ1-1 | TRBV7-3 | NA | NA | TGTGCCAGCAGCCAACCTGGGACAAATGAAGCTTTCTTT | CASSQPGTNEAFF
TRBJ2-7 | TRBV27 | TRBD2 | NA | TGTGCCAGCAGTATCACTAGCGGGGGGGCCCCCTACGAGCAGTACTTC | CASSITSGGAPYEQYF
TRBJ1-1 | TRBV27 | NA | NA | TGTGCCAGCAGTTTAACCAGGGGACCTGAAGCTTTCTTT | CASSLTRGPEAFF
TRBJ1-6 | TRBV6-5 | NA | NA | TGTGCCAGCAGTCACAATTATAATTCACCCCTCCACTTT | CASSHNYNSPLHF
TRBJ1-2 | TRBV10-3 | TRBD1 | NA | TGTGCCATCAGTGAGTCGCGGGGACAGGGTAACTATGGCTACACCTTC | CAISESRGQGNYGYTF